The next 2 T cell receptor beta chains were all read from a single sample in a study of CD8 T cells in ankylosing spondylitis. TCRdb reprocessed the 5' RACE reads with MiXCR, giving one entry per CDR3 protein. The data contain 800,000 to 900,000 distinct CDR3 sequences, 12% of them singletons. Study outcomes and limitations: A TCR beta motif made of eight highly homologous variants seemed typical of ankylosing spondylitis blood.

Their antigens are not known. The sample taken for sequencing was blood, either unsorted or a sorted T cell fraction (not recorded which). The receptor set was obtained from a male donor with ankylosing spondylitis.

The chain recombines TRBV18 with TRBJ1-6; 9 bases align to TRBD1. This CDR3 is 15 amino acids long. Germline trimming cut 3 bases from V and 8 bases from J; bases unmatched to any gene: 5. The germline V gene has CDR1 KGHSH and CDR2 LQKENI. CDR3 in DNA: TGTGCCAGCTCACCTAGGACAGGGGCTGATTCACCCCTCCACTTT. It specifies CASSPRTGADSPLHF.

In its sample, this clonotype was seen a few times. The chain has TRBV20-1 and TRBJ1-1, with D unresolved. V was shortened by 3 bases and J by 3 bases, with 14 bases between the two germline ends. The V gene's germline CDR1 is DFQATT and CDR2 SNEGSKA (reference sequence). This CDR3 spans 14 amino acids. CDR3 amino acids: CSASRFGEDTEAFF. The DNA for the CDR3 is TGCAGTGCTAGTAGGTTTGGGGAAGACACTGAAGCTTTCTTT.